One and the same sample provided the 13 T cell receptor beta chains below, sequenced in a study of T cells in Graves' hyperthyroidism and ophthalmopathy. RNA transcripts were the template for amplifying TCR beta CDR3 regions. Carried out on the TCR CDR3, a first-round RT-PCR used the HTBI primer set. TCRdb re-called the multiplex PCR reads through MiXCR, storing one row per CDR3 protein. The sample yields around 260,000 distinct CDR3 sequences, less than 30% seen once. The sequencing sample was made of blood. The receptor source for this set is a man in his forties or fifties with Graves' hyperthyroidism that later progressed to Graves' ophthalmopathy.

This chain connects TRBV6-2 or TRBV6-3 to TRBJ1-5; maybe TRBD1 (5 bases). The germline V gene has CDR1 MNHEY and CDR2 SVGEGT. Trimming removed 8 bases at V and 7 bases at J, with 18 bases between. The CDR3 sequence is 14 residues long. The CDR3 reads CASCVGGAGQPQHF. The CDR3 coding sequence is TGTGCCAGCTGCGTAGGAGGGGCAGGGCAGCCCCAGCATTTT.

The gene calls are TRBV28 and TRBJ2-3, with D hard to call. Trimming took 5 bases from V and 6 from J, leaving 9 bases between them. Germline loops: CDR1 MDHEN, CDR2 SYDVKM. This CDR3 region has 12 residues. Here the CDR3 DNA reads TGTGCCAGCAGTCCCCGTTGGGATACGCAGTATTTT. Encoded protein: CASSPRWDTQYF.

This clonotype occurred many times. V gene TRBV6-5 combines with J gene TRBJ1-1, with 7 bases aligning to TRBD1. CDR3 size: 11 residues. V lost 6 bases to trimming and J lost 11 bases; unmatched junction nucleotides: 6. CDR1 is MNHEY, CDR2 SVGAGI, per germline. CDR3 DNA sequence: TGTGCCAGCAGCACTCAGGGGGGTGCTTTCTTT. Translation gives CASSTQGGAFF.

This clonotype occurred many times. The chain has TRBV28 and TRBJ1-5; unclear D gene. V lost 3 bases and J 7 bases, leaving 22 bases between the germline ends. Germline V gene lookup returns CDR1 MDHEN and CDR2 SYDVKM. CDR3 length: 17 residues. This CDR3 is CASSFLRISGDHQPQHF. The CDR3 nucleotides read TGTGCCAGCAGTTTCCTGAGAATTAGCGGGGATCACCAGCCCCAGCATTTT.

This clonotype came up many times. The CDR3 nucleotides are TGCAGCGTCGAACAGGGTTTTGAGACCCAGTACTTC. This codes for CSVEQGFETQYF. The gene calls are TRBV29-1 and TRBJ2-5; possibly TRBD1 for D (6 bases). V lost 6 bases and J lost 5, with 13 bases in between. Per the germline V gene, CDR1 is SQVTM and CDR2 is ANQGSEA. The CDR3 loop spans 12 amino acids.

Ten or more counts support this clonotype. The chain carries TRBV6-1 and TRBJ1-2, with D possibly matching TRBD1 (5 bases). CDR3 length: 13 residues. Germline loops: CDR1 MNHNS, CDR2 SASEGT. Deletions cut 6 bases from V and 4 bases from J, with 12 bases between. The CDR3 DNA is TGTGCCAGCAGCTCGGGACGGAGCTATGGCTACACCTTC. This gives the protein CASSSGRSYGYTF.

This clonotype was counted many times. V is TRBV6-5 and J is TRBJ2-5; unclear D gene. V lost 7 bases and J lost 2, with 11 bases in between. The germline V gene encodes CDR1 MNHEY and CDR2 SVGAGI. This CDR3 is built from 13 residues. CDR3 residues: CASTGRKQETQYF. In DNA form, the CDR3 reads TGTGCCAGCACAGGCAGAAAACAAGAGACCCAGTACTTC.

The genes are TRBV7-2 and TRBJ2-5; D uncertain. The CDR3 covers 14 residues. In germline, CDR1 is SGHTA, CDR2 FQGNSA. V was shortened by 1 base and J by 4 bases, with 10 bases between the two germline ends. This CDR3 reads CASSLDPSGETQYF. In nucleotides, the CDR3 is TGTGCCAGCAGCTTAGACCCTAGTGGAGAGACCCAGTACTTC.

The V and J genes are TRBV6-2 or TRBV6-3 and TRBJ2-7, with 7 bases lining up with TRBD2. The ends lost 4 bases at V and 2 bases at J; junction bases unmatched: 5. The CDR3 has 14 amino acids. The germline CDR1 and CDR2 sequences are MNHEY and SVGEGT. In DNA, the CDR3 is TGTGCCAGCAGTTCCACTAGCGCCACCTACGAGCAGTACTTC. Its protein is CASSSTSATYEQYF.

The V gene is TRBV12-5, the J gene TRBJ1-1; perhaps TRBD1 as D (6 bases). This CDR3 is 15 amino acids long. In germline, CDR1 is LGHNT, CDR2 FRNRAP. Trimming shortened V by 5 bases and J by 0 bases, and 13 bases separated the two germline ends. The CDR3 nucleotides read TGTGCTAGTGGTCCCTCGGACAGATTGAACACTGAAGCTTTCTTT. Residues: CASGPSDRLNTEAFF.

Many counts were recorded for this clonotype. The J gene is TRBJ2-2, the V gene TRBV5-1, with a possible D match to TRBD2 (5 bases). CDR3 size: 16 residues. The V end was cut by 3 bases, the J end by 3 bases, with 15 bases between. Germline-derived CDR1 and CDR2 are SGHRS and YFSETQ. The CDR3 nucleotides are TGCGCCAGCAGCTCCACTCAGAGAGGGTACACCGGGGAGCTGTTTTTT. It is translated as CASSSTQRGYTGELFF.

This clonotype was seen at least ten times. The genes are TRBV5-1 and TRBJ2-4; 10 positions agree with TRBD1. Per germline, CDR1 SGHRS and CDR2 YFSETQ. The CDR3 is 18 residues long. The V gene end was trimmed by 3 bases and the J gene end by 4 bases; junction bases not matched to a gene: 13. In DNA form, the CDR3 reads TGCGCCAGCAGCTACCGTCCCGGGACAGGGGCCGGAAAAAACATTCAGTACTTC. This gives the protein CASSYRPGTGAGKNIQYF.

This clonotype was counted at least ten times. This chain joins TRBV11-2 and TRBJ1-1; TRBD1 might be the D (5 bases). The V and J ends lost 4 bases and 4 bases respectively, with 13 bases between them. The germline V gene has CDR1 SGHAT and CDR2 FQNNGV. There are 14 residues in the CDR3. The CDR3 loop is CASSSNPGTTEAFF. The CDR3 DNA follows: TGTGCCAGCAGCTCTAACCCCGGGACCACTGAAGCTTTCTTT.